This T cell receptor beta chain was observed in a study of T cell responses to AZD1222 COVID-19 vaccine. Notes on the study in general: The donors showed a predominance of white British ancestry and of females, with possible underestimation of clonal diversity.

The CDR3 length is 14 residues. Germline V gives CDR1 SGHDN, CDR2 FVKESK. Trimming removed 0 bases from V and 4 bases from J, with 9 bases in between. Repertoires were generated with immunoSEQ multiplex PCR, while TCRdb's copy carries only in-frame clones and drops some. The data contain 150,000 to 180,000 clones, 75% to 95% of them singletons. Comment on this clone: Its antigen is undetermined.

This clonotype originated in an adult in good health. The sample in question was peripheral blood, obtained on day 0 of AZD1222 vaccination. The V call is TRBV14, the J call TRBJ1-2; perhaps TRBD1 as D (5 bases). The CDR3 DNA reads as TGTGCCAGCAGCCAAGAGAGGGGAATCTATGGCTACACCTTC. This translates into CASSQERGIYGYTF.